The 15 T cell receptor beta chains reported below all come from one sample, sequenced in a study of blood T cell repertoires in COVID-19. The table came from immunoSEQ multiplex PCR; TCRdb's copy has only in-frame clones and leaves some out. The data hold 200,000 to 300,000 clones, with approximately 88% observed a single time. The specimen sequenced was peripheral blood. These receptors all come from a human donor in a cohort sampled during active COVID-19.

In its sample, this clone was seen once. CDR3 residues: CASSLGSGNEQYF. The CDR3 DNA is TGCGCCAGCAGCTTGGGGAGCGGGAACGAGCAGTACTTC. The chain joins TRBV5-1 to TRBJ2-7, with 7 bases identical to TRBD2. Losses at the gene ends were 0 bases for V and 5 bases for J; bases not matched to a gene: 2. Per germline, CDR1 SGHRS and CDR2 YFSETQ. This CDR3 contains 13 residues.

A word on this clone: This sample also contains other DNA sequences that code for the same CDR3. V is TRBV28 and J is TRBJ2-7, with D uncertain. V was cut by 4 bases and J by 6 bases, with 7 bases left in between. CDR1 MDHEN and CDR2 SYDVKM come from the germline V gene. The CDR3 is 11 residues long. The chain's CDR3 is CASSSPREQYF. The CDR3, as DNA: TGTGCCAGCAGTTCCCCCCGCGAGCAGTACTTC. The variable domain in full, completed from reference TRBV28 and TRBJ2-7, reads DVKVTQSSRYLVKRTGEKVFLECVQDMDHENMFWYRQDPGLGLRLIYFSYDVKMKEKGDIPEGYSVSREKKERFSLILESASTNQTSMYLCASSSPREQYFGPGTRLTVT.

The chain recombines TRBV7-2 with TRBJ1-5; D ambiguous. The V and J ends lost 1 base and 0 bases respectively, with 10 bases between them. Germline values: CDR1 SGHTA, CDR2 FQGNSA. The CDR3 spans 16 residues. The DNA of the CDR3 is TGTGCCAGCAGCTTAGTCGGGTTACCTAGCAATCAGCCCCAGCATTTT. Its protein is CASSLVGLPSNQPQHF.

The chain joins TRBV11-2 to TRBJ2-2; 13 nucleotides line up with TRBD2. From germline, CDR1 is SGHAT and CDR2 FQNNGV. The CDR3 runs 18 residues. CDR3 coding DNA: TGTGCAATCAAACCGGGACTAGCGGGGTCGTCGGACACCGGGGAGCTGTTTTTT. Translation gives CAIKPGLAGSSDTGELFF.

Comments on this clone: An end of the junction does not agree with germline; a read error may underlie this. The chain is built from TRBV28 and TRBJ2-7; 9 positions match TRBD1. The germline CDR1 and CDR2 sequences are MDHEN and SYDVKM. The CDR3 runs 13 residues. The DNA of the CDR3 is TGTGCCAGCAGTTCCAGAATACGGACAGGGGCCACCTTC. Its translation: CASSSRIRTGATF.

The chain joins TRBV7-2 to TRBJ2-3; D remains ambiguous. The CDR3 totals 15 residues. Germline lookup yields CDR1 SGHTA and CDR2 FQGNSA. The germline V and J ends were trimmed by 2 bases and 5 bases, with 14 bases remaining between them. The CDR3 region is CASSLWSVSIDTQYF. The CDR3 bases are TGTGCCAGCAGCTTATGGTCGGTTAGTATAGATACGCAGTATTTT.

CDR3: CASGIQGAGQPQHF. The CDR3 nucleotides read TGTGCCAGCGGAATACAGGGGGCGGGTCAGCCCCAGCATTTT. The genes are TRBV6-5 and TRBJ1-5; 9 bases align to TRBD1. Germline V gives CDR1 MNHEY, CDR2 SVGAGI. Losses at the gene ends were 8 bases for V and 6 bases for J; bases not matched to a gene: 8. This CDR3 has 14 amino acids.

The gene calls are TRBV9 and TRBJ1-4, with 9 bases matching TRBD1. After removal of 0 bases from V and 7 bases from J, the junction contained 7 bases not matched to a gene. The CDR3 totals 16 residues. Germline CDR1 and CDR2: SGDLS and YYNGEE. The CDR3 spells CASSVDGGQGGEKLFF. In nucleotides, the CDR3 is TGTGCCAGCAGCGTAGATGGGGGACAGGGCGGTGAAAAACTGTTTTTT.

A few counts support this clone. The rearrangement links TRBV4-1 to TRBJ2-7, with 10 bases aligning to TRBD2. Germline V gene data show CDR1 as MGHRA and CDR2 as YSYEKL. The length of the CDR3 is 17 residues. V was clipped by 0 bases and J by 5 bases; unmatched bases: 10. The CDR3 nucleotides are TGCGCCAGCAGCCAAGATCCAGCGGGGGGGCCTTGGGACGAGCAGTACTTC. The encoded protein is CASSQDPAGGPWDEQYF.

The chain carries TRBV7-9 and TRBJ2-1, with 11 bases fitting TRBD2. The CDR3 runs to 15 residues. CDR1 is SEHNR and CDR2 is FQNEAQ in the germline V gene (reference sequence). V shed 5 bases and J 4 bases; nucleotides not matched to a gene: 4. The chain's CDR3 is CASSPIAGGYNEQFF. CDR3 bases: TGTGCCAGCAGCCCTATAGCGGGGGGGTACAATGAGCAGTTCTTC.

This rearrangement joins TRBV27 to TRBJ1-2; TRBD1 is a possible D gene (6 bases). Looked up from germline, CDR1 is MNHEY and CDR2 is SMNVEV (reference sequence). The CDR3 runs 13 residues. Deletions cut 5 bases from V and 7 bases from J, with 14 bases between. Here the CDR3 reads CASSPNPRGGYTF. CDR3 nucleotide sequence: TGTGCCAGCAGTCCCAACCCCAGGGGTGGCTACACCTTC.

The chain uses TRBV7-2 and TRBJ2-7, with a tentative D call TRBD1 (5 bases). Deletions cut 5 bases from V and 5 bases from J, with 13 bases between. The CDR3 length is 13 residues. From germline, CDR1 is SGHTA and CDR2 FQGNSA. The CDR3 region has the DNA TGTGCCAGCAGCCATGGAACCAGGGACGAGCAGTACTTC. Translation gives CASSHGTRDEQYF.

The J gene is TRBJ1-5, the V gene TRBV19; D is uncertain. The CDR3 totals 14 residues. Germline V gene sequence: CDR1 LNHDA, CDR2 SQIVND (reference sequence). V was pared by 1 base and J by 6 bases, with 10 bases between. Here the CDR3 reads CASSIGAAGQPQHF. CDR3 bases: TGTGCCAGTAGTATAGGGGCAGCCGGTCAGCCCCAGCATTTT.

This clone showed up just once. The chain uses TRBV7-8 and TRBJ1-3; D is unresolved. The CDR3 is 15 residues long. V was clipped by 1 base and J by 4 bases, with 11 bases between them. The germline CDR1 and CDR2 sequences are SGHVS and FQNEAQ. The CDR3 is CASSLVPRLGNTIYF. The CDR3, as DNA: TGTGCCAGCAGCTTAGTCCCGCGTTTAGGAAACACCATATATTTT.

The gene calls are TRBV6-5 and TRBJ1-5; tentatively, D is TRBD1 (6 bases). Trimming left V 5 bases short and J 6 bases short, with 17 bases between. Germline V gene sequence: CDR1 MNHEY, CDR2 SVGAGI. This CDR3 is built from 15 residues. CDR3 region: CASSRGLGGGQPQHF. The CDR3 nucleotides are TGTGCCAGCAGTCGTGGGTTAGGGGGTGGTCAGCCCCAGCATTTT.